The 15 T cell receptor beta chains below were found in one sample sequenced in a study of CD8+ T cells in alopecia areata. The sequencing template was cDNA reverse transcribed from extracted RNA. The method was immunoSEQ multiplex PCR; TCRdb's version includes in-frame clones alone and lacks a portion of them. The sample shows hundreds of thousands of clones, roughly 63% of them seen only once. As for treatment: oral pan-JAK inhibitor, 5-10 mg twice daily. The sample was CD4+ T cells sorted from blood, taken around week 53, from a patient treated with tofacitinib. All receptors come from a human donor with alopecia areata.

The V and J genes are TRBV19 and TRBJ1-6; 7 bases align to TRBD1. Looked up from germline, CDR1 is LNHDA and CDR2 is SQIVND (reference sequence). The CDR3 is 15 residues long. Trimming at V came to 5 bases and at J to 7 bases, leaving 8 bases not matched to a gene. The CDR3 bases are TGTGCCAGTAGTCGGTGGGGACAGACCAATTCACCCCTCCACTTT. Its translation is CASSRWGQTNSPLHF.

Regarding this clone: Sequence at one end of the junction differs from germline and may be a read error. The chain uses TRBV7-7 and TRBJ2-5; 8 nucleotides match TRBD1. This CDR3 is 14 amino acids long. The germline gives CDR1 SSHAT, CDR2 FNYEAQ (reference sequence). The CDR3 sequence: CASSPDRGGETQYF. CDR3 nucleotides: TGTGCTAGCAGTCCCGACAGGGGCGGTGAGACCCAGTACTTC.

This clone was observed a few times. The chain employs TRBV16 and TRBJ2-1; D uncertain. The germline V and J ends were trimmed by 0 bases and 5 bases, with 11 bases remaining between them. CDR1 KGHSY and CDR2 FQNENV come from the germline V gene. The CDR3 is made up of 15 amino acids. As DNA, the CDR3 is TGTGCCAGCAGCCAATCAGGGCCCTTAAACAATGAGCAGTTCTTC. This gives the protein CASSQSGPLNNEQFF.

The chain combines TRBV11-1 with TRBJ1-2, with D unclear. Germline CDR1 SGHAT, CDR2 FQDESV (reference sequence). V was cut by 5 bases and J by 8 bases, with 15 bases left in between. This CDR3 comprises 13 residues. This CDR3 is CASSPLDVGGYTF. The CDR3 DNA follows: TGTGCCAGCAGCCCGTTGGATGTAGGGGGCTACACCTTC.

The chain has TRBV7-2 and TRBJ2-5, with TRBD1 as a possible D gene (6 bases). Deletions cut 6 bases from V and 7 bases from J, with 12 bases between. Germline CDR1 SGHTA, CDR2 FQGNSA. This CDR3 has 12 residues. CDR3: CASSAGVGTQYF. The CDR3 nucleotides read TGTGCCAGCAGTGCAGGGGTTGGGACCCAGTACTTC. Combining the CDR3 with reference TRBV7-2 and TRBJ2-5 gives the whole variable domain GAGVSQSPSNKVTEKGKDVELRCDPISGHTALYWYRQSLGQGLEFLIYFQGNSAPDKSGLPSDRFSAERTGGSVSTLTIQRTQQEDSAVYLCASSAGVGTQYFGPGTRLLVL.

This clone came up a few times. At the DNA level, this CDR3 is encoded by other sequences in the same sample as well. The genes are TRBV25-1 and TRBJ1-6, with 8 nucleotides matching TRBD1. V shed 4 bases, J shed 5 bases, and the junction held 1 base outside the gene matches. The CDR3 contains 14 residues. The germline gives CDR1 MGHDK, CDR2 SYGVNS. The CDR3 spells CASSATGDNSPLHF. The CDR3 region has the DNA TGTGCCAGCAGTGCGACAGGGGATAATTCACCCCTCCACTTT.

This clone has only a few counts. This chain links TRBV29-1 with TRBJ2-3, with D perhaps matching TRBD1 or TRBD2 (5 bases each). Germline V gene data show CDR1 as SQVTM and CDR2 as ANQGSEA. The V end was cut by 6 bases, the J end by 1 base, with 17 bases between. The CDR3 is 15 amino acids. This CDR3 is CSVPGTLSGTDTQYF. The CDR3 nucleotides read TGCAGCGTGCCCGGGACGCTAAGCGGCACAGATACGCAGTATTTT.

This clone was counted once. The genes are TRBV12-2 and TRBJ2-5. TRBV12-2 counts as a pseudogene. This CDR3 spans 14 amino acids. The CDR3: CASRLEVYKETQYF. CDR3 sequence (DNA): TGTGCAAGTCGCCTAGAGGTCTATAAAGAGACCCAGTACTTC.

The chain joins TRBV7-2 to TRBJ1-1, with 8 bases that match TRBD1. In germline, CDR1 is SGHTA, CDR2 FQGNSA. This CDR3 is built from 13 residues. Losses at the gene ends were 5 bases for V and 5 bases for J; bases not matched to a gene: 4. The CDR3 region has the DNA TGTGCCAGCAGCCCCAGGGGGCAGACTGAAGCTTTCTTT. Translation: CASSPRGQTEAFF.

The chain has TRBV5-1 and TRBJ2-5, with 7 bases identical to TRBD1. Losses at the gene ends were 4 bases for V and 2 bases for J; bases not matched to a gene: 5. Germline V gene lookup returns CDR1 SGHRS and CDR2 YFSETQ. CDR3 length: 14 residues. The CDR3 loop is CASSAGTAQETQYF. The DNA for the CDR3 is TGCGCCAGCAGCGCCGGGACAGCTCAAGAGACCCAGTACTTC.

This clone was picked up a small number of times. The chain recombines TRBV5-1 with TRBJ2-5; D gene ambiguous. CDR1 is SGHRS, CDR2 YFSETQ, per germline. CDR3 length equals 14 residues. The V end lost 4 bases, the J end lost 4 bases, and 14 bases lay between the germline ends. DNA of the CDR3: TGCGCCAGCAGCAAGGACCCGGGTTTAGAGACCCAGTACTTC. Translation gives CASSKDPGLETQYF.

CDR3 in amino acids: CASSHSGTSRSGELFF. The CDR3 DNA sequence: TGTGCCAGCAGCCACTCCGGGACCTCCAGGAGCGGGGAGCTGTTTTTT. The gene calls are TRBV14 and TRBJ2-2; D may match TRBD1 or TRBD2 (5 bases each). The CDR3 has 16 residues. Trimming stripped 3 bases from V and 7 bases from J, with 18 bases between. Germline loops: CDR1 SGHDN, CDR2 FVKESK.

The chain carries TRBV28 and TRBJ2-5; 9 bases align to TRBD1. In germline, CDR1 is MDHEN, CDR2 SYDVKM. This CDR3 is 16 amino acids long. The V and J ends lost 3 bases and 4 bases, in that order; junction bases with no gene match: 9. Here the CDR3 reads CASSFPGTGLLETQYF. In DNA, the CDR3 is TGTGCCAGCAGTTTCCCCGGGACAGGGTTATTAGAGACCCAGTACTTC.

This chain links TRBV15 with TRBJ2-3; maybe TRBD1 (6 bases). V lost 0 bases, J lost 1 base, and 11 bases lay in between. Germline V gene lookup returns CDR1 LNHNV and CDR2 YYDKDF (reference sequence). The CDR3 is made up of 16 amino acids. The CDR3 DNA reads as TGTGCCACCAGCAGAGATGGTACAGGGCGCACAGATACGCAGTATTTT. Encoded protein: CATSRDGTGRTDTQYF.

As DNA, the CDR3 is TGTGCCAGTAGTATGTCAGGGCGAGAGACCCAGTACTTC. Its translation: CASSMSGRETQYF. This chain links TRBV19 with TRBJ2-5; possible D gene TRBD1, 5 bases. Looked up from germline, CDR1 is LNHDA and CDR2 is SQIVND (reference sequence). The CDR3 contains 13 residues. V was trimmed by 3 bases and J by 4 bases, leaving 9 bases between them.